The T cell receptor (beta chain) under discussion was sequenced for a study of blood T cells in healthy people across ages (dated by TCRdb to the mid-2010s). About the study as a whole: In model experiments, roughly one uniquely barcoded TCR beta cDNA molecule per two T cells was captured by template switching. Using deep sequencing normalized with unique cDNA molecular identifiers, the study measured how TCR beta repertoire diversity changes with age. The donors were split into four age groups: young (average about 16 years), middle-aged (about 40), aged (over 55) and long-lived (82). Two additional independent replicas of 1 million unique cDNA reads from the same blood draw were analyzed for two donors (one aged 18 to 30 and one aged 80 or older).

Between the V and J ends, shortened by 1 base and 1 base respectively, the junction contains 6 bases. The CDR3 has 15 amino acids, counting the end cysteine and phenylalanine. Only the CDR3 DNA is retained, 45 bases long and in frame from the first base. Based on the germline V gene, the CDR1 and CDR2 sequences are KGHDR and SFDVKD. Broader findings and caveats from the paper: The percentage of naive T cells measured by flow cytometry correlated strongly with observed TCR beta diversity. As age increased, observed TCR beta diversity per million T cells dropped in a roughly linear way, and a significant reduction was already evident by age approximately 40. The long-lived group showed more naive CD4+ T cells, fewer expanded clones and increased TCR diversity than the aged group, suggesting age selection. Since profiling was done on bulk unsorted PBMCs, naive and antigen-experienced compartments could not be conclusively compared. Because the CMV infection status of the donors was unknown, age-related changes in expanded clonotypes may potentially have been confounded. Estimates of total diversity based on one million sequenced T cells were regarded as lower bounds and as underestimates.

As for this clonotype: The antigen it recognizes is unknown. Per-base quality was not reported, and no clone a single base away is much larger than it.

Library preparation employed 5' RACE. Sequencing was performed on an Illumina HiSeq 2500. The second PCR ran for roughly 7 to 11 cycles and used a J-beta primer mix along with a sample-barcoded 5' primer. A template-switch 5' adaptor carrying 12 random nucleotides introduced a unique molecular identifier onto each TCR beta cDNA molecule. Each sample yielded at least 2.5 million CDR3-containing paired-end reads. First-strand cDNA synthesis was performed from all RNA using the Mint cDNA synthesis kit, with priming by a TRBC-specific oligonucleotide. After uracil-DNA glycosylase treatment, a first 18-cycle PCR used universal primers M1SS and BC2_uni_R on all cDNA. The authors processed their data as follows. Normalization of each sample was performed by random selection of 1 million high-quality reads, each carrying a distinct molecular identifier. Instead of being binned into consensus sequences, reads that shared molecular identifiers were thrown out. CDR3 identification, clonotype clustering and error correction used MiTCR with a Q25 quality threshold and the strictest error-elimination algorithm. A nonparametric unseen species model with Euler transformation was used to estimate lower-bound total TCR beta diversity. TCRdb itself trimmed the public reads at Q25 with fastp, ran MiXCR and retained productive beta chains. Each record represents a unique CDR3 protein, reported with the most common genes and DNA among its rows. TCRdb assigned the V and J calls; the authors' analysis was not used. In all, the sample holds roughly 800,000 distinct CDR3 sequences, and more than 20% of those were seen once. More than 8% of the sample is taken by the ten largest.

Systemically healthy Caucasian individuals from Russia, 35 to 40 in total and aged roughly 6 to 95 years, were included as donors. Around 10 milliliters of peripheral blood were collected from each donor into EDTA-treated Vacutainer tubes. PBMCs were isolated by Ficoll-Paque density-gradient centrifugation, with at least 7 million obtained per sample. Trizol reagent was used to extract total RNA from the PBMCs, yielding at least 5.5 micrograms per sample. For every donor, an aliquot of PBMCs went through flow cytometry to measure the percentages of naive CD45RAhigh/CD27high T cells. These data also featured in a second study, about T cells of mothers and their children. The second study reports: Donors were nine systemically healthy Caucasian individuals: three mothers and their six children. cDNA synthesis consumed the entire amount of extracted RNA, loaded at about 1.6 ug RNA in each 15 ul reaction. In the second PCR, the M1S primer added sample barcodes and 2-4 random nucleotides. Each mother yielded over 9 million TCR beta CDR3 reads and each child about 3 million reads. In both related and unrelated pairs, thymic selection shapes the output of TCR recombination in a similar way, with inherited differences having only a minor effect. Normalized repertoire overlap was always found to be slightly, but never significantly, higher in related mother-child pairs than in unrelated mother-child pairs. With a sensitivity of approximately 100 clones per million clonotypes, no persistent microchimeric T cell clones were detected. In the study, deep NGS was used to compare the TCR beta repertoires of mothers and children, and features distinguishing related mother-child pairs from unrelated individuals were sought. Mothers averaged around 43 +/- 4 years of age and children averaged approximately 11 +/- 4 years. After adapters were ligated using NEBNext reagents, the libraries underwent 100+100 nt paired-end sequencing on an Illumina HiSeq 2000. To prevent cross-contamination, the mother and child libraries were prepared one month apart and sequenced in separate runs. Each donor had between about 450,000 and 2,300,000 distinct TCR beta clonotypes identified. Naive TCR beta clonotypes were estimated from low-frequency clonotypes matched to each donor's FACS-determined naive share, without sorting.

The sample taken for sequencing was blood. The chain employs TRBV24-1 and TRBJ2-2; a confident D gene designation cannot be given. The sequence derives from a boy between 10 and 17 years old in good health. The encoded CDR3 is CATSDFRGNTGELFF. In nucleotides, the sequence is TGTGCCACCAGTGATTTCCGCGGGAACACCGGGGAGCTGTTTTTT.